This T cell receptor beta chain derives from a study of shared clonotypes between healthy human individuals (dated by TCRdb to between 2020 and 2021). About the investigation overall: The cohort comprised a couple of women and three men aged 18 to 49 years. Libraries were prepared and TCR repertoires were sequenced by different laboratories using diverse techniques, in order to increase sequencing depth and limit assay-specific biases. For each donor, CD4 naive and CD4 memory were each run on three plates, CD8 naive on two plates, and CD8 memory on one plate. The study deeply sequenced blood TCR repertoires of five healthy adults to estimate repertoire size and the extent of clonotype sharing between individuals. Between about 0.85 and 9.5 billion PBMCs per donor were obtained by leukapheresis.

CDR1 and CDR2 (SGHRS, YFSETQ) derive from the germline V gene. Counted from cysteine to phenylalanine, this CDR3 has 13 amino acids. Only the CDR3 region is kept as DNA, spanning 39 bases read in frame from base 1. V sheds 5 bases and J sheds 3 bases, leaving 9 bases between their ends. In regard to this clone: The antigen this receptor binds is unknown. No base quality values were provided; no much bigger clone lies one nucleotide off.

TCR CDR3 regions were amplified from genomic DNA by multiplex PCR using the deep immunoSEQ assay. Genomic DNA extracted from each cell subset was distributed evenly over all wells of several immunoSEQ 96-well plates, and each plate served as one replicate. For sorted subsets, around 200 ng genomic DNA, equal to 30,000 to 35,000 T cell genomes, was loaded into each replicate PCR. Purified libraries were measured with a Qubit 3.0 fluorometer, size-checked on a Bioanalyzer 2100, and measured again with the KAPA Library Quantification kit. A separate single-read 150-cycle Illumina NextSeq 550 flow cell was used to sequence each immunoSEQ 96-well plate. The paper's data handling went like this. The immunoSEQ output contained only junctional sequences without quality scores, so filtering could not match that applied to full-length reads. Sequences were annotated with PyIR, a Python wrapper for IgBLAST v1.9, and V/J genes and CDR3 were assigned using IMGT germline references. Reads with weak V/J assignments (E-value above 1e-6), missing CDR3, stop codons, out-of-frame junctions, or ambiguous translated residues were removed. V3J clonotypes were defined by identical inferred V gene, J gene, and CDR3 amino acid sequence. Percentage overlap between repertoires was calculated by dividing the number of shared unique clonotypes by the size of the smaller repertoire. RTK rarefaction, the Chao1 estimator, and Recon v2.1 estimates of unobserved clonotypes were used to assess repertoire richness. OLGA was used to compute generation probabilities for all TCRbeta clonotypes that the gDNA method yielded from four donors. TCRdb obtained this table from immuneACCESS and retained in-frame rearrangements with V and J assigned. These tables miss some clones; where compared with another copy, unresolved V genes account for less than half of the shortfall, and the remainder is unexplained. D and trimming come from the DNA, and the V and J calls and clone size come from that table. The sample table records over 400,000 clones; about 96% of these occur just once. The ten largest account for 0.064% of the sample.

Donors were healthy HIV-negative adults with no recently reported acute infections or vaccinations. Every donor was a Caucasian adult living in Nashville, Tennessee, USA. CD4+ T cells were enriched by magnetic negative selection; naive cells were then positively selected on CD45RA, and the negative fraction formed the memory subset. Blood was obtained by leukapheresis, after which PBMCs were separated by Ficoll-Histopaque density gradient centrifugation and cryopreserved in liquid nitrogen vapor phase. Analytical flow cytometry was used to check the purity and quantity of each magnetically sorted T cell population. Genomic DNA was isolated from every sorted fraction and measured by UV absorbance on a Nanodrop 2000c. Study-level results and caveats: Pairwise subsampling indicated that sequencing depth was expected to affect the degree of clonotype sharing among donors. Sampling was limited to blood, and TCR repertoires in tissue likely differ from TCR repertoires in blood. About 5% of naive CD4, 3% to 3.5% of naive CD8, 2.3% of memory CD4, and around 0.4% of memory CD8 clonotypes were shared across several donors. Rarefaction of sorted-subset datasets indicated incomplete sequencing despite the large sequencing depth. Higher generation probabilities were observed for clonotypes shared by all four sorted-subset donors than for non-shared clonotypes. The small number of donors limited the genetic and exposure-history diversity represented. Larger estimated clonotype richness was generally found for naive subsets than for memory subsets.

The chain joins TRBV5-1 to TRBJ1-5, with TRBD1 as a weak D call on 6 bases. The TCR was taken from a woman in her thirties in good health. Sample: naive CD4+ T cells sorted from blood. The cell subset or site label for this specimen denotes: CD45RA+ positively selected. CDR3 protein: CASSRDNNQPQHF. The DNA sequence reads TGCGCCAGCAGTCGGGACAACAATCAGCCCCAGCATTTT.